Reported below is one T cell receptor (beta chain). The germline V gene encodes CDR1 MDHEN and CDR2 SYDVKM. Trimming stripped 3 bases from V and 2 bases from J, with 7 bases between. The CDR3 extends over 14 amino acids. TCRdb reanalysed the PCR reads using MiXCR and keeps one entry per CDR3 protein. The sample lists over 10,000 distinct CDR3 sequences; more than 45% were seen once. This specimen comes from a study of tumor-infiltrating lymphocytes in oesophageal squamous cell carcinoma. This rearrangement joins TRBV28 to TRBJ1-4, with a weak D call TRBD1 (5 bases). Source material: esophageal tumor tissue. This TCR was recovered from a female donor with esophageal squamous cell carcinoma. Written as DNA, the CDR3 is TGTGCCAGCAGTTTCGGGGGGACTAATGAAAAACTGTTTTTT. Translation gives CASSFGGTNEKLFF. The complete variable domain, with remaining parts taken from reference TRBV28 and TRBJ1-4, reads DVKVTQSSRYLVKRTGEKVFLECVQDMDHENMFWYRQDPGLGLRLIYFSYDVKMKEKGDIPEGYSVSREKKERFSLILESASTNQTSMYLCASSFGGTNEKLFFGSGTQLSVL.